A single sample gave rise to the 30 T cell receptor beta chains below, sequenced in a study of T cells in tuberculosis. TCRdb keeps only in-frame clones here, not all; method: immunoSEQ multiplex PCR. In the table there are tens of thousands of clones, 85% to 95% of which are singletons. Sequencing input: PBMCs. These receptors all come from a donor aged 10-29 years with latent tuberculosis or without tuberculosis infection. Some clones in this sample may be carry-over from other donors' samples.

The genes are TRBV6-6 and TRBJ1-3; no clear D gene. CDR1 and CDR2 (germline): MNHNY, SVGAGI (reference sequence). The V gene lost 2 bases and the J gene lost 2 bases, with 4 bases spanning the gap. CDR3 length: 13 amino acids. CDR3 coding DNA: TGTGCCAGCAGTTACGAGGCTGGAAACACCATATATTTT. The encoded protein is CASSYEAGNTIYF.

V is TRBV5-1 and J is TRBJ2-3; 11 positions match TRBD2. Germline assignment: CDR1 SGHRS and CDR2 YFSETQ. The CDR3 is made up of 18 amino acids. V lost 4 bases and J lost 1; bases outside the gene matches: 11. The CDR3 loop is CASSLVSGRAIGTDTQYF. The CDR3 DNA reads TGCGCCAGCAGCCTTGTTAGCGGGAGGGCCATTGGCACAGATACGCAGTATTTT.

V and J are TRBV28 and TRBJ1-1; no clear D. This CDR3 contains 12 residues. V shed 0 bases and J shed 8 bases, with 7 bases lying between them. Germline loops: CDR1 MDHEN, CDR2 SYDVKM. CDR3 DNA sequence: TGTGCCAGCAGTTTATGGGGCAGGGAAGCTTTCTTT. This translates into CASSLWGREAFF.

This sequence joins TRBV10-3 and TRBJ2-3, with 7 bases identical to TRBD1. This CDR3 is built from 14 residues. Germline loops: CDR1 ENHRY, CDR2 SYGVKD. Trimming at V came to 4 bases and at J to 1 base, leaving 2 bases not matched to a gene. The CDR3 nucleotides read TGTGCCATCAGTGTCGGACAGGGCACAGATACGCAGTATTTT. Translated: CAISVGQGTDTQYF.

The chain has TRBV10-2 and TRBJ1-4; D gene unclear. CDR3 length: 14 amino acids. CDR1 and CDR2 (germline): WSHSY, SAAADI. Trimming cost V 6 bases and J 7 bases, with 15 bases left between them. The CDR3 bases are TGCGCCAGCAGAAAAGGAGGAGGGAGTGAAAAACTGTTTTTT. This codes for CASRKGGGSEKLFF.

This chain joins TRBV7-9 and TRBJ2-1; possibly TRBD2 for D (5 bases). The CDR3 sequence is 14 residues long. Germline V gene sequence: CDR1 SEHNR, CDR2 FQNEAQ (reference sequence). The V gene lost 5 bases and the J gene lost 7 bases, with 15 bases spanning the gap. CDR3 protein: CASSASVGVNEQFF. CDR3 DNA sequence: TGTGCCAGCAGCGCGAGTGTCGGGGTTAATGAGCAGTTCTTC.

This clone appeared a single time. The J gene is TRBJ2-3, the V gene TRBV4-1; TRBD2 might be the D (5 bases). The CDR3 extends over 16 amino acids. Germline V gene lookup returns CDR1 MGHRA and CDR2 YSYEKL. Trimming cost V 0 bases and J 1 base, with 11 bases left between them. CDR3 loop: CASSQDFGVGTDTQYF. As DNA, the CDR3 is TGCGCCAGCAGCCAAGATTTCGGGGTCGGCACAGATACGCAGTATTTT.

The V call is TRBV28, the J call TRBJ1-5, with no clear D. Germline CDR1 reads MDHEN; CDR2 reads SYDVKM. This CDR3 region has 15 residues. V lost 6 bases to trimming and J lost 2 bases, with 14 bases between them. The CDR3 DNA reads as TGTGCCAGCAGGCCCCCCGGGTACGGCAATCAGCCCCAGCATTTT. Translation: CASRPPGYGNQPQHF.

This chain's CDR3 is CASSIGGNTEAFF. CDR3 DNA sequence: TGTGCCAGTAGTATAGGAGGGAACACTGAAGCTTTCTTT. The rearrangement joins TRBV19 to TRBJ1-1, with D unclear. V lost 1 base and J lost 1, with 4 bases in between. In germline, CDR1 is LNHDA, CDR2 SQIVND (reference sequence). The CDR3 is 13 amino acids.

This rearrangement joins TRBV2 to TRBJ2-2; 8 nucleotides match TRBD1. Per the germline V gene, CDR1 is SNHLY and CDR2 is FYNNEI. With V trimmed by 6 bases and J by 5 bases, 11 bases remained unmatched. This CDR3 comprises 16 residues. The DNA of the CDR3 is TGTGCCAGCAGACCTAGACAGGGGTTCGTAACCGGGGAGCTGTTTTTT. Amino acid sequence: CASRPRQGFVTGELFF.

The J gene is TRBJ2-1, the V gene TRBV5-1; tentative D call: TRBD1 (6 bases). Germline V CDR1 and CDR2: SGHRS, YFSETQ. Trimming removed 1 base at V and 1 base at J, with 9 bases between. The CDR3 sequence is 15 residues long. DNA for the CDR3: TGCGCCAGCAGCTTGCTAGGGGGTTCCTACAATGAGCAGTTCTTC. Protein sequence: CASSLLGGSYNEQFF.

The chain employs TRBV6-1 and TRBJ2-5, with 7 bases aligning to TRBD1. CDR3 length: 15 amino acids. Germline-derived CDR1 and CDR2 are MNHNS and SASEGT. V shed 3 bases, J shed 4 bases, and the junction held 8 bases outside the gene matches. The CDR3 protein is CASSDSDRVGETQYF. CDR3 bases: TGTGCCAGCAGTGATTCCGACAGGGTGGGAGAGACCCAGTACTTC.

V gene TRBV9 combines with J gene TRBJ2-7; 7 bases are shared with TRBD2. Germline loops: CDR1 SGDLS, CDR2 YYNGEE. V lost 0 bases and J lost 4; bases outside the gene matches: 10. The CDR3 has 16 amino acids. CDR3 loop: CASSVEEGGLGYEQYF. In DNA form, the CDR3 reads TGTGCCAGCAGCGTAGAGGAGGGAGGGCTTGGGTACGAGCAGTACTTC.

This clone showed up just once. The CDR3 nucleotides read TGTGCCAGCAGTTTTACAGGTTACAGCAATCAGCCCCAGCATTTT. As protein: CASSFTGYSNQPQHF. The chain is built from TRBV6-1 and TRBJ1-5, with a tentative D call TRBD1 (5 bases). The CDR3 runs 15 residues. V was pared by 5 bases and J by 1 base, with 12 bases between. Germline V gene lookup returns CDR1 MNHNS and CDR2 SASEGT.

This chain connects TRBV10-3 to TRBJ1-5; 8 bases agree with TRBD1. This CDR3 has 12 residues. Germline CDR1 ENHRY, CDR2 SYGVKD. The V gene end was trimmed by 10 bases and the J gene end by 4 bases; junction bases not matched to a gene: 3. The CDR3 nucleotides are TGTGCCACCAGGGGGCCGAATCAGCCCCAGCATTTT. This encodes CATRGPNQPQHF.

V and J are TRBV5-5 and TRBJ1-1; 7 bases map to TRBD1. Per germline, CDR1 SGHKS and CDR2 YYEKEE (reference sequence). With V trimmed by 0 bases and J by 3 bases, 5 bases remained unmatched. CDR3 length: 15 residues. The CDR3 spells CASSLVTGVDTEAFF. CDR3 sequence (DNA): TGTGCCAGCAGCTTGGTCACAGGGGTGGACACTGAAGCTTTCTTT. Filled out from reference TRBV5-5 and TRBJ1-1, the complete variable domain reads DAGVTQSPTHLIKTRGQQVTLRCSPISGHKSVSWYQQVLGQGPQFIFQYYEKEERGRGNFPDRFSARQFPNYSSELNVNALLLGDSALYLCASSLVTGVDTEAFFGQGTRLTVV.

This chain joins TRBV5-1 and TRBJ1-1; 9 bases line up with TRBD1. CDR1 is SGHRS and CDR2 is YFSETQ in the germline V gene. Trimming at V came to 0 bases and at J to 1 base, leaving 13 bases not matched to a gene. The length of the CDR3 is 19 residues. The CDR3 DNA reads TGCGCCAGCAGCTTGGATGAGAAGGACAGGGGTCGTCCGAACACTGAAGCTTTCTTT. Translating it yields CASSLDEKDRGRPNTEAFF. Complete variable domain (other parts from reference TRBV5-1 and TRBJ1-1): KAGVTQTPRYLIKTRGQQVTLSCSPISGHRSVSWYQQTPGQGLQFLFEYFSETQRNKGNFPGRFSGRQFSNSRSEMNVSTLELGDSALYLCASSLDEKDRGRPNTEAFFGQGTRLTVV.

DNA of the CDR3: TGTGCCTGGAGCTACGGACGAGGGGAGACCCAGTACTTC. Its protein product is CAWSYGRGETQYF. This sequence joins TRBV30 and TRBJ2-5; maybe TRBD2 (5 bases). V lost 3 bases and J lost 5, with 13 bases in between. Germline V gene data show CDR1 as GTSNPN and CDR2 as SVGIG (reference sequence). CDR3 length: 13 amino acids.

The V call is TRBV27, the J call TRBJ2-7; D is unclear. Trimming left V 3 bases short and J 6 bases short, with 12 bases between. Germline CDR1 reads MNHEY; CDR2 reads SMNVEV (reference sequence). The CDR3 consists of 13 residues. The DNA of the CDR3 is TGTGCCAGCAGTTTGAGACCGGCGGTCGAGCAGTACTTC. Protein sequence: CASSLRPAVEQYF.

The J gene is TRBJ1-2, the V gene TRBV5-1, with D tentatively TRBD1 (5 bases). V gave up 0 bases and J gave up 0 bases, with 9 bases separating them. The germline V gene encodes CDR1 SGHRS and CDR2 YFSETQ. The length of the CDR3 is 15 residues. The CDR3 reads CASSLGGTTNYGYTF. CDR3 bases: TGCGCCAGCAGCTTGGGAGGGACTACTAACTATGGCTACACCTTC.

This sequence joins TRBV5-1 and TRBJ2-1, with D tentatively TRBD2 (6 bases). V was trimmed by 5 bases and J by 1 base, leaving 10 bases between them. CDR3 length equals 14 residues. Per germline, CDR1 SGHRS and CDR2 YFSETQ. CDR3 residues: CASSPGTSYNEQFF. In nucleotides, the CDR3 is TGCGCCAGCAGTCCCGGGACTTCCTACAATGAGCAGTTCTTC.

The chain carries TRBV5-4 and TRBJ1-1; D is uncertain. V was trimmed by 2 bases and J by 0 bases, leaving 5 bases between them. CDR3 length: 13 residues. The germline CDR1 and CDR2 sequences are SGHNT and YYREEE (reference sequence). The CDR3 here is CASSLSMNTEAFF. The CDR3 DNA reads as TGTGCCAGCAGCTTAAGCATGAACACTGAAGCTTTCTTT.

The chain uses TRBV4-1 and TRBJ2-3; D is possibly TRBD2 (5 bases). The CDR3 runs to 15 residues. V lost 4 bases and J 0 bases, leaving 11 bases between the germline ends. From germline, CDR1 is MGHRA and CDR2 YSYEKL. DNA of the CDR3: TGCGCCAGCAGCCCCCTAGCTTCTAGCACAGATACGCAGTATTTT. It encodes CASSPLASSTDTQYF.

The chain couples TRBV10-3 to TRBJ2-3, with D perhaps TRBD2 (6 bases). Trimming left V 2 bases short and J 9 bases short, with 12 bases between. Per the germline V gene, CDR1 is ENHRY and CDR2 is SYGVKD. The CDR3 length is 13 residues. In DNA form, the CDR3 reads TGTGCCATCAGTGAGGCTCCACTAGCAACGCAGTATTTT. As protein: CAISEAPLATQYF.

The DNA of the CDR3 is TGTGCCAGCAGCTTACTTGCGGGAGATTCCGAGCAGTACTTC. Protein product: CASSLLAGDSEQYF. The chain combines TRBV7-9 with TRBJ2-7; 7 bases are shared with TRBD2. Unmatched junction bases numbered 7, after V lost 2 bases and J lost 6 bases. CDR1 and CDR2 (germline): SEHNR, FQNEAQ (reference sequence). The CDR3 runs to 14 residues.

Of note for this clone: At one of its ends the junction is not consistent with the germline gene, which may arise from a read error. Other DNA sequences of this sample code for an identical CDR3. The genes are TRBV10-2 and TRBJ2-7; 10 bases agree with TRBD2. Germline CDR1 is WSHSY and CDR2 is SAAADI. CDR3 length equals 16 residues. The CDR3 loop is CASSEGSGLATIEQYF. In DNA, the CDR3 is TGCGCCAGCAGTGAGGGATCGGGACTAGCGACCATCGAGCAGTATTTC.

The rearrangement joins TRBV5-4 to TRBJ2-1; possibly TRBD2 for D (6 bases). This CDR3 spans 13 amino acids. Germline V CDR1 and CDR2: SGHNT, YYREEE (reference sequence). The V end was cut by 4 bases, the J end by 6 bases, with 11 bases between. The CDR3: CASSLGLGNEQFF. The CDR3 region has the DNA TGTGCCAGCAGCCTGGGACTGGGCAATGAGCAGTTCTTC.

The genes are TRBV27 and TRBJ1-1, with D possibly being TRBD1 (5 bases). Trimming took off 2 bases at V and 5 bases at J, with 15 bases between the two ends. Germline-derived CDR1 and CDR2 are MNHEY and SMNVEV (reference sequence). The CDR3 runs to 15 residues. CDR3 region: CASSLAPRVRTEAFF. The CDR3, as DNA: TGTGCCAGCAGTTTAGCCCCCAGGGTTCGAACTGAAGCTTTCTTT.

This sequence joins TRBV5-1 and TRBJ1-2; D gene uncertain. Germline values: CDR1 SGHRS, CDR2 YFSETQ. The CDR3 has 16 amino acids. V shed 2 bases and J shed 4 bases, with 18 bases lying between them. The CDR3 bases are TGCGCCAGCAGCTTCAGCCCAGCCCCCACTAGCTATGGCTACACCTTC. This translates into CASSFSPAPTSYGYTF. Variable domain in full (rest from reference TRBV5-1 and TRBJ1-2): KAGVTQTPRYLIKTRGQQVTLSCSPISGHRSVSWYQQTPGQGLQFLFEYFSETQRNKGNFPGRFSGRQFSNSRSEMNVSTLELGDSALYLCASSFSPAPTSYGYTFGSGTRLTVV.

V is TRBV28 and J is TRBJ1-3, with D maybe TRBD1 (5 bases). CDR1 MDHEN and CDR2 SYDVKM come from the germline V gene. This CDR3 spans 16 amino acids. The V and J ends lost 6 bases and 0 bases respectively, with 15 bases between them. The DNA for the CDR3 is TGTGCCAGCAGCCAGATTTCAGGGATCTCTGGAAACACCATATATTTT. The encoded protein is CASSQISGISGNTIYF.